The clone carrying this T cell receptor (beta chain) was recorded a few times. This sample is drawn from a study of blood T cells in healthy people across ages. Around 10 milliliters of peripheral blood were drawn from each donor. Primed by a sample-barcoded 5' primer and a J-beta primer mix, a second PCR proceeded for 7 to 11 cycles. Each cDNA molecule, via a template-switch adaptor with 12 random nucleotides, was tagged. TCRdb analysed the 5' RACE reads with MiXCR anew, one entry per CDR3 protein. Among around 1,000,000 distinct CDR3 sequences listed, roughly a quarter were seen once. The CDR3 spans 15 residues. The junction had 2 bases not matched to a gene; V was cut back by 3 bases and J by 2 bases. The same data also went into a second study, on T cells of mothers and their children.

Sequences were obtained from blood. The sequence was obtained from a girl aged 2 to 10 in good health. The rearrangement links TRBV12-3 or TRBV12-4 to TRBJ2-1; 9 bases are a match to TRBD2. The CDR3 DNA follows: TGTGCCAGCAGTTTCCTAGCGGGGCCCTACAATGAGCAGTTCTTC. Its translation: CASSFLAGPYNEQFF.